One TCR beta chain is described in this entry. The TCR beta cDNA came from 5'RACE template switching with UMIs. One entry per CDR3 protein, without DNA, is what TCRdb gives after re-calling the 5' RACE reads. This repertoire includes 450,000 to 600,000 distinct CDR3 sequences. This record belongs to a study of T cells expressing NK-cell markers. Study-level information: Cells sorted as CD3+CD56+NKG2C+, CD3+CD56+NKG2C- and CD3+CD56-NKG2C+ T cells supplied the TCR beta repertoires.

Sequencing was carried out using blood T cells: a sorted CD56 or NKG2C T cell subset, CD4+ or CD8+ T cells, or bulk PBMC T cells (not recorded which). The TCR was taken from a man between 18 and 35 years old in good health.

CDR3: CASSPRMGLVNTEAFF. V gene TRBV11-2 combines with J gene TRBJ1-1. The CDR3 totals 16 residues. CDR1 and CDR2 (germline): SGHAT, FQNNGV.